This paragraph covers one TCR beta chain sequence. Method: immunoSEQ multiplex PCR; TCRdb's copy keeps in-frame clones and lacks some. The sample holds some 210,000 clones, roughly 87% seen once. Per the germline V gene, CDR1 is SGDLS and CDR2 is YYNGEE. V shed 0 bases and J 4 bases; nucleotides not matched to a gene: 2. The CDR3 contains 14 residues. The data stem from a study of blood T cell repertoires in COVID-19. The rearrangement joins TRBV9 to TRBJ2-3, with 7 nucleotides matching TRBD1. This clonotype was obtained from a man between 18 and 29 years old with acute COVID-19. The specimen sequenced was PBMCs or T cells enriched from blood (not recorded which). The CDR3 loop is CASSVEGAADTQYF. The CDR3 DNA reads TGTGCCAGCAGCGTAGAGGGGGCGGCAGATACGCAGTATTTT.